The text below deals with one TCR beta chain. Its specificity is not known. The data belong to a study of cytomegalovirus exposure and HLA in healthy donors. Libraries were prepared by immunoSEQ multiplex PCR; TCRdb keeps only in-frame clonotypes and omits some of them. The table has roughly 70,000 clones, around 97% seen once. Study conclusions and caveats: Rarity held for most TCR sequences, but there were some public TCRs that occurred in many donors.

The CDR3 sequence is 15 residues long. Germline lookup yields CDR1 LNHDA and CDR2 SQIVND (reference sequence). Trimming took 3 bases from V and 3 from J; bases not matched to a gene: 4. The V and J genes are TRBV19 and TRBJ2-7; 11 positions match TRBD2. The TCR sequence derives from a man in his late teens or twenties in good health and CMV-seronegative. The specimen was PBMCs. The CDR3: CASSMSTSGNYEQYF. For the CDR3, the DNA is TGTGCCAGTAGTATGTCGACTAGCGGGAACTACGAGCAGTACTTC.